The 15 T cell receptor beta chains presented below share a single source sample, sequenced in a study of blood T cell repertoires in COVID-19. Only in-frame clones appear in the TCRdb table, and some are missing; sequencing was by immunoSEQ multiplex PCR. The sample yields 150,000 to 200,000 clones, roughly 87% seen once. The sample taken for sequencing was PBMCs or T cells enriched from blood (not recorded which). The receptors here all came from a human donor with acute COVID-19. The donor label of this sample is uncertain.

The rearrangement joins TRBV27 to TRBJ2-1; tentatively, D is TRBD1 (5 bases). The CDR3 contains 14 residues. CDR1 is MNHEY and CDR2 is SMNVEV in the germline V gene (reference sequence). V lost 6 bases to trimming and J lost 4 bases, with 13 bases between them. The CDR3 protein is CASRGAALYNEQFF. The CDR3 coding sequence is TGTGCCAGCAGAGGGGCGGCCCTTTACAATGAGCAGTTCTTC.

The chain recombines TRBV9 with TRBJ1-1; tentatively, D is TRBD1 (5 bases). The V and J ends lost 0 bases and 3 bases respectively, with 12 bases between them. CDR1 SGDLS and CDR2 YYNGEE come from the germline V gene. The CDR3 is 15 amino acids. The CDR3: CASSVGRGGYTEAFF. CDR3 nucleotides: TGTGCCAGCAGCGTAGGAAGGGGTGGGTACACTGAAGCTTTCTTT.

The chain employs TRBV10-1 and TRBJ1-5, with D possibly being TRBD1 (5 bases). V was trimmed by 8 bases and J by 2 bases, leaving 19 bases between them. The CDR3 length is 16 residues. Germline assignment: CDR1 WNHNN and CDR2 SYGVQD (reference sequence). CDR3 region: CASCGGELVGNQPQHF. CDR3 sequence (DNA): TGCGCCAGCTGTGGGGGGGAGCTTGTGGGCAATCAGCCCCAGCATTTT.

The V gene is TRBV12-5, the J gene TRBJ1-5; D may be TRBD1 (5 bases). V was trimmed by 1 base and J by 12 bases, leaving 10 bases between them. Looked up from germline, CDR1 is LGHNT and CDR2 is FRNRAP. The CDR3 is 12 residues long. This chain's CDR3 is CASGLDQGDQHF. Written as DNA, the CDR3 is TGTGCTAGTGGTTTGGACCAAGGGGACCAGCATTTT.

The chain combines TRBV20-1 with TRBJ1-2; D call uncertain. The CDR3 covers 12 residues. Trimming cost V 3 bases and J 2 bases, with 7 bases left between them. Germline CDR1 reads DFQATT; CDR2 reads SNEGSKA (reference sequence). The CDR3, as DNA: TGCAGTGCTAGTTCCGGGAACTATGGCTACACCTTC. It encodes CSASSGNYGYTF.

The chain joins TRBV14 to TRBJ1-1, with a tentative D call TRBD1 (6 bases). This CDR3 comprises 18 residues. With 0 bases removed from V and 1 base from J, the gap between germline ends came to 18 bases. Looked up from germline, CDR1 is SGHDN and CDR2 is FVKESK. CDR3 amino acids: CASSQDSWGGGRNTEAFF. Written as DNA, the CDR3 is TGTGCCAGCAGCCAAGATTCGTGGGGAGGGGGGAGGAACACTGAAGCTTTCTTT.

The chain combines TRBV6-2 or TRBV6-3 with TRBJ1-1, with D possibly matching TRBD1 (5 bases). Trimming removed 2 bases at V and 2 bases at J, with 18 bases between. Germline assignment: CDR1 MNHEY and CDR2 SVGEGT. This CDR3 is built from 17 residues. The CDR3 coding sequence is TGTGCCAGCAGTTACAAAAGATCGGACATTTCTAACACTGAAGCTTTCTTT. This encodes CASSYKRSDISNTEAFF.

V gene TRBV5-1 combines with J gene TRBJ2-7, with 8 bases aligning to TRBD2. The CDR3 loop spans 14 amino acids. The germline CDR1 and CDR2 sequences are SGHRS and YFSETQ. V gave up 4 bases and J gave up 3 bases; unmatched junction bases: 6. The CDR3 coding sequence is TGCGCCAGCAGCCCGACCGGGACTAGCTACGAGCAGTACTTC. Amino acids: CASSPTGTSYEQYF.

The chain employs TRBV6-5 and TRBJ1-1; perhaps TRBD1 as D (5 bases). Germline V gene sequence: CDR1 MNHEY, CDR2 SVGAGI. Trimming cost V 8 bases and J 4 bases, with 14 bases left between them. The length of the CDR3 is 13 residues. The CDR3 nucleotides are TGTGCCAGCGGTATGGGGGGGGTCACTGAAGCTTTCTTT. Translated, it gives CASGMGGVTEAFF.

The table lists this clone with a count of one. The rearrangement joins TRBV27 to TRBJ1-6, with no clear D. The CDR3 extends over 14 amino acids. Trimming cost V 0 bases and J 10 bases, with 10 bases left between them. Germline loops: CDR1 MNHEY, CDR2 SMNVEV (reference sequence). CDR3 sequence: CASSLSGEYSPLHF. The DNA of the CDR3 is TGTGCCAGCAGTTTATCTGGGGAGTACTCACCCCTCCACTTT.

The V call is TRBV12-5, the J call TRBJ2-3; D remains ambiguous. Germline V gives CDR1 LGHNT, CDR2 FRNRAP. The germline V and J ends were trimmed by 6 bases and 4 bases, with 14 bases remaining between them. This CDR3 contains 14 residues. The CDR3 sequence: CASGSASVADTQYF. The CDR3 coding sequence is TGTGCTAGTGGGTCAGCGAGCGTTGCAGATACGCAGTATTTT.

Details on this clone: At one end the junction does not follow the germline gene, possibly because of a read error. The gene calls are TRBV7-2 and TRBJ2-1; D remains unclear. The CDR3 extends over 11 amino acids. The germline gives CDR1 SGHTA, CDR2 FQGNSA. CDR3 DNA: TGTGCCAGCAGCACCTACTATGAGCAGTTCTTC. It codes for CASSTYYEQFF.

The gene calls are TRBV5-6 and TRBJ1-5, with TRBD1 as a possible D gene (5 bases). The CDR3 has 17 amino acids. Germline V gene sequence: CDR1 SGHDT, CDR2 YYEEEE. V gave up 3 bases and J gave up 0 bases, with 16 bases separating them. The CDR3 loop reads CASSSGLRTASNQPQHF. Here the CDR3 DNA reads TGTGCCAGCAGCTCGGGACTCCGCACCGCTAGCAATCAGCCCCAGCATTTT.

The DNA of the CDR3 is TGTGCCAGCTCACGGGTGGGACAGGTTACCGAGCCCCAGCATTTT. It is translated as CASSRVGQVTEPQHF. The V and J genes are TRBV18 and TRBJ1-5; the match to TRBD1 covers 8 bases. CDR3 length: 15 amino acids. J lost 8 bases, V lost 4 bases, and 10 bases had no gene match. CDR1 KGHSH and CDR2 LQKENI come from the germline V gene.

The chain uses TRBV24-1 and TRBJ2-2; perhaps TRBD2 as D (6 bases). CDR1 KGHDR and CDR2 SFDVKD come from the germline V gene. This CDR3 spans 14 amino acids. The V gene lost 9 bases and the J gene lost 1 base, with 11 bases spanning the gap. Written as DNA, the CDR3 is TGTGCCACCGGCGGGACGGTGAACACCGGGGAGCTGTTTTTT. Encoded protein: CATGGTVNTGELFF.